This T cell receptor beta chain was sequenced for a study of blood T cell repertoires in COVID-19. About the study: Sites in the United States, Italy and Spain provided acute and convalescent COVID-19 samples. The cDNA or gDNA used as material had been derived from T cells, B-cell-depleted T cells, or PBMCs.

This CDR3 is built from 13 residues. The germline V gene has CDR1 MNHEY and CDR2 SMNVEV (reference sequence). V was clipped by 3 bases and J by 5 bases, with 11 bases between them. As processed by the authors: Quantification of nucleated cells was approximated via reference gene primer amplification. Data came from immunoSEQ multiplex PCR; TCRdb stores just in-frame clones and leaves some out. V and J calls and clone size follow that table, whereas D and trimming were derived from the DNA. The sample lists 25,000 to 30,000 clones, 88% occurring once. The receptor was isolated from a woman between 45 and 65 years old with active COVID-19. J is TRBJ2-7 and V is TRBV27; tentative D call: TRBD1 (6 bases). Material: peripheral blood. CDR3: CASSFNRAHEQYF. The CDR3 region has the DNA TGTGCCAGCAGTTTCAACAGGGCCCACGAGCAGTACTTC.